This TCR beta chain was captured in a study of shared clonotypes between healthy human individuals. V lost 5 bases, J lost 12 bases, and 20 bases lay in between. The CDR3 runs 13 residues. CDR1 is SGHTA, CDR2 FQGNSA, per germline. The table came from immunoSEQ multiplex PCR; TCRdb's copy has only in-frame clones and leaves some out. Of over a million clones listed, 98% were seen once; the top ten hold approximately 0.45%. The gene calls are TRBV7-2 and TRBJ2-7, with a possible D match to TRBD1 (6 bases). This TCR derives from a man between 25 and 39 years old in good health. The material sequenced was naive CD4+ T cells sorted from blood. Sample subset: CD45RA+ positively selected. This CDR3 reads CASSPKSTGYWYF. As DNA, the CDR3 is TGTGCCAGCAGCCCAAAATCTACAGGGTATTGGTACTTC.